Listed here are 21 T cell receptor beta chains from one sample, sequenced in a study of identical twins. TCRdb re-analysed the 5' RACE reads in MiXCR, keeping a single row per CDR3 protein. Here the sample spans approximately 890,000 distinct CDR3 sequences, 9% to 15% being singletons. The sample was also reused in another study, on yellow fever vaccine responses in identical twins.

Sequencing used PBMCs. The receptor set was obtained from a woman under 30 in good health.

This clonotype was seen at least ten times. The chain couples TRBV10-3 to TRBJ1-5; TRBD1 matches 8 bases. J lost 0 bases, V lost 3 bases, and 4 bases had no gene match. The V gene's germline CDR1 is ENHRY and CDR2 SYGVKD. This CDR3 region has 16 residues. The CDR3 DNA sequence: TGTGCCATCAGTGATGGACAGGGTGGTAGCAATCAGCCCCAGCATTTT. Protein sequence: CAISDGQGGSNQPQHF.

The CDR3 DNA is TGTGCCAGCAGCTTACCGACACTCACCGGGGAGCTGTTTTTT. Residues: CASSLPTLTGELFF. The genes are TRBV7-2 and TRBJ2-2; D is undetermined. V lost 2 bases and J 4 bases, leaving 8 bases between the germline ends. From germline, CDR1 is SGHTA and CDR2 FQGNSA. The CDR3 is 14 residues long.

The chain combines TRBV14 with TRBJ2-2; 7 bases are a match to TRBD1. The CDR3 runs 14 residues. J gave up 7 bases and V 7 bases, and 9 bases lay outside the gene matches. The germline CDR1 and CDR2 sequences are SGHDN and FVKESK. In DNA, the CDR3 is TGTGCCAGCATGGCCCAGGGGGTCGACGGGGAGCTGTTTTTT. Its translation is CASMAQGVDGELFF.

CDR3: CASSLATARGADIQYF. Here the CDR3 DNA reads TGCGCCAGCAGCTTGGCCACGGCAAGGGGTGCGGACATTCAGTACTTC. The gene calls are TRBV5-1 and TRBJ2-4; a possible D gene is TRBD1 (5 bases). Germline loops: CDR1 SGHRS, CDR2 YFSETQ. This CDR3 contains 16 residues. Trimming left V 0 bases short and J 8 bases short, with 18 bases between.

This chain connects TRBV27 to TRBJ1-6; D not certain. The CDR3 runs to 13 residues. In germline, CDR1 is MNHEY, CDR2 SMNVEV (reference sequence). V was clipped by 5 bases and J by 4 bases, with 6 bases between them. DNA for the CDR3: TGTGCCAGCAGTAGAACGTATAATTCACCCCTCCACTTT. Protein: CASSRTYNSPLHF.

Ten or more counts support this clonotype. The genes are TRBV5-1 and TRBJ1-3; no definite D call. The ends were cut back, 4 bases at V and 0 bases at J, with 11 bases in the middle. The CDR3 consists of 15 residues. Germline V CDR1 and CDR2: SGHRS, YFSETQ. The CDR3 spells CASSRGLASGNTIYF. The CDR3 DNA reads as TGCGCCAGCAGCCGAGGACTTGCCTCTGGAAACACCATATATTTT.

This chain links TRBV5-1 with TRBJ1-6, with D possibly matching TRBD1 (5 bases). The V gene's germline CDR1 is SGHRS and CDR2 YFSETQ. The CDR3 totals 15 residues. Trimming left V 4 bases short and J 7 bases short, with 15 bases between. Here the CDR3 DNA reads TGCGCCAGCAGCCCGGAGGGGTTGTCGAATTCACCCCTCCACTTT. It specifies CASSPEGLSNSPLHF.

The chain employs TRBV5-8 and TRBJ2-7; 10 bases fit TRBD1. Germline CDR1 SGHTS, CDR2 YDEGEE. This CDR3 is built from 18 residues. J was trimmed by 2 bases and V by 7 bases; bases with no gene match: 18. The DNA for the CDR3 is TGTGCCAGCGGCTCGCGCCCCGGGACAGGGGTAGGAGCCTACGAGCAGTACTTC. Translated, it gives CASGSRPGTGVGAYEQYF. Looking up the rest from reference TRBV5-8 and TRBJ2-7 gives the full variable domain: EAGVTQSPTHLIKTRGQQATLRCSPISGHTSVYWYQQALGLGLQFLLWYDEGEERNRGNFPPRFSGRQFPNYSSELNVNALELEDSALYLCASGSRPGTGVGAYEQYFGPGTRLTVT.

There are many counts of this clonotype. This rearrangement joins TRBV12-3 or TRBV12-4 to TRBJ2-1; 14 bases fit TRBD2. V was clipped by 7 bases and J by 6 bases; unmatched bases: 5. This CDR3 is 15 amino acids long. CDR3 in DNA: TGTGCCAGCACCAAGGGACTAGCGGGAGTCAATGAGCAGTTCTTC. This encodes CASTKGLAGVNEQFF.

In this sample, this clonotype turned up many times. This rearrangement joins TRBV7-9 to TRBJ2-5; D may be TRBD2 (7 bases). Germline CDR1 SEHNR, CDR2 FQNEAQ (reference sequence). V was trimmed by 5 bases and J by 0 bases, leaving 19 bases between them. This CDR3 spans 17 amino acids. The CDR3 DNA is TGTGCCAGCAGCACCAGTAGAGCGGGACACCACCAAGAGACCCAGTACTTC. Translated, it gives CASSTSRAGHHQETQYF. The complete variable domain, with remaining parts taken from reference TRBV7-9 and TRBJ2-5, reads DTGVSQNPRHKITKRGQNVTFRCDPISEHNRLYWYRQTLGQGPEFLTYFQNEAQLEKSRLLSDRFSAERPKGSFSTLEIQRTEQGDSAMYLCASSTSRAGHHQETQYFGPGTRLLVL.

This clonotype has only a few counts. This chain links TRBV5-6 with TRBJ2-5; 9 bases align to TRBD1. This CDR3 is built from 16 residues. Germline assignment: CDR1 SGHDT and CDR2 YYEEEE. Unmatched junction bases numbered 10, after V lost 3 bases and J lost 4 bases. The CDR3, as DNA: TGTGCCAGCAGCTGGGGGAACAGGGGGCTAGCAGAGACCCAGTACTTC. This codes for CASSWGNRGLAETQYF.

The V and J genes are TRBV4-2 and TRBJ2-7; maybe TRBD1 (6 bases). Trimming removed 0 bases at V and 2 bases at J, with 17 bases between. The length of the CDR3 is 17 residues. CDR1 LGHNA and CDR2 YNFKEQ come from the germline V gene. The CDR3 DNA reads TGTGCCAGCAGCCAAGATAGTCAGGCCAGGGGTCCCTACGAGCAGTACTTC. It is translated as CASSQDSQARGPYEQYF.

V gene TRBV23-1 combines with J gene TRBJ2-5; a possible D gene is TRBD2 (5 bases). TRBV23-1 is recorded as an ORF, its role being uncertain. V lost 11 bases and J 5 bases, leaving 18 bases between the germline ends. The CDR3 totals 13 residues. This chain's CDR3 is CAFSWAPGETQYF. For the CDR3, the DNA is TGCGCCTTTAGCTGGGCCCCGGGGGAGACCCAGTACTTC.

This chain's CDR3 is CATSDGVGALQETQYF. CDR3 bases: TGTGCCACCAGTGATGGGGTAGGGGCCCTACAAGAGACCCAGTACTTC. The chain combines TRBV24-1 with TRBJ2-5, with D perhaps matching TRBD1 (5 bases). V lost 3 bases, J lost 2 bases, and 15 bases lay in between. Germline-derived CDR1 and CDR2 are KGHDR and SFDVKD. The CDR3 length is 16 residues.

The J gene is TRBJ2-7, the V gene TRBV10-3; 15 bases match TRBD2. The germline CDR1 and CDR2 sequences are ENHRY and SYGVKD. Unmatched junction bases numbered 2, after V lost 2 bases and J lost 3 bases. The CDR3 covers 16 residues. CDR3 in DNA: TGTGCCATCAGTGAGGGGACTAGCGGGAGGAGCTACGAGCAGTACTTC. It specifies CAISEGTSGRSYEQYF.

This clonotype has more than one count but fewer than ten. The chain recombines TRBV7-6 with TRBJ1-4; 8 bases agree with TRBD1. This CDR3 is built from 16 residues. Losses at the gene ends were 5 bases for V and 0 bases for J; bases not matched to a gene: 5. Germline V CDR1 and CDR2: SGHVS, FNYEAQ. The CDR3 reads CASSNWDRTTNEKLFF. For the CDR3, the DNA is TGTGCCAGCAGCAATTGGGACAGGACAACTAATGAAAAACTGTTTTTT.

Of note for this clonotype: Because the CDR3's place on the DNA is in doubt, the DNA is left out and the CDR3 is given as listed by TCRdb. The CDR3 sequence: CASSSSERLAWDGTQYF. The chain combines TRBV9 with TRBJ2-3; the table's D call TRBD2 went unverified against the DNA. Looked up from germline, CDR1 is SGDLS and CDR2 is YYNGEE. The CDR3 comprises 17 residues, both ends counted.

This clonotype was picked up a small number of times. The CDR3 region is CASSLKTSGNQFF. CDR3 DNA sequence: TGTGCCAGCAGTTTGAAGACTAGCGGAAATCAGTTCTTC. This chain links TRBV6-5 with TRBJ2-1; the match to TRBD2 covers 9 bases. Germline CDR1 MNHEY, CDR2 SVGAGI. The CDR3 sequence is 13 residues long. The J segment lost 13 bases and the V segment lost 4 bases, leaving 8 bases of the junction unmatched.

V is TRBV27 and J is TRBJ1-5, with a tentative D call TRBD1 (5 bases). This CDR3 is built from 13 residues. The ends were cut back, 4 bases at V and 5 bases at J, with 9 bases in the middle. Germline V gene data show CDR1 as MNHEY and CDR2 as SMNVEV (reference sequence). CDR3 residues: CASSWGRDQPQHF. The CDR3 DNA is TGTGCCAGCAGTTGGGGCAGGGATCAGCCCCAGCATTTT.

The CDR3 sequence is CSARGPSAYYEQYF. The CDR3 DNA sequence: TGCAGTGCTAGAGGCCCTAGCGCATACTACGAGCAGTACTTC. This chain uses TRBV20-1 with TRBJ2-7, with D tentatively TRBD2 (6 bases). Germline lookup yields CDR1 DFQATT and CDR2 SNEGSKA (reference sequence). This CDR3 comprises 14 residues. V gave up 1 base and J gave up 3 bases, with 13 bases separating them.

The gene calls are TRBV7-9 and TRBJ2-5; possible D gene TRBD1, 6 bases. Trimming took off 5 bases at V and 3 bases at J, with 13 bases between the two ends. CDR1 is SEHNR, CDR2 FQNEAQ, per germline (reference sequence). The CDR3 consists of 14 residues. The CDR3 loop is CASSIQGNEETQYF. The CDR3 DNA follows: TGTGCCAGCAGCATACAGGGAAACGAAGAGACCCAGTACTTC.